Listed below are T cell receptor beta chains from one sample, sequenced in a study of blood T cell repertoires in COVID-19. TCRdb's copy holds only in-frame clones and misses some; the assay was immunoSEQ multiplex PCR. Here the sample spans about 280,000 clones, 85% being singletons. Sequencing was carried out using PBMCs or T cells enriched from blood (not recorded which). The receptor source for this set is a woman aged 45-59 years who had recovered from COVID-19. Both conserved end residues are part of each CDR3. Fields, in order: J gene, V gene, D gene, clone size, CDR3 DNA, CDR3 protein. A D gene is named only where the DNA matches it firmly. A clone size is listed for some rows: how often the clone was seen (once, few, many), or a class if it is expanded.

TRBJ1-5	TRBV19	TRBD1	-	TGTGCCAGCAGAACCACACCGGGACAGGGGAATCAGCCCCAGCATTTT	CASRTTPGQGNQPQHF
TRBJ2-7	TRBV28	-	-	TGTGCCAGCAGTTTCGGAGGGCGCTACGAGCAGTACTTC	CASSFGGRYEQYF
TRBJ2-5	TRBV5-4	-	-	TGTGCCAGCAGCTCAACAGGCGAAGAGACCCAGTACTTC	CASSSTGEETQYF
TRBJ2-4	TRBV7-2	TRBD2	-	TGTGCCAGCAGCTTAGGCGGGACTAGCGGGGGCATTCAGTACTTC	CASSLGGTSGGIQYF
TRBJ2-3	TRBV2	-	-	TGTGCCAGGACCCCAGGGAGCACAGATACGCAGTATTTT	CARTPGSTDTQYF
TRBJ1-4	TRBV29-1	-	-	TGCAGCGTCCCCCGGTGGAGGGGTAGGACTAATGAAAAACTGTTTTTT	CSVPRWRGRTNEKLFF
TRBJ1-1	TRBV19	-	-	TGTGCCAGTAGTATCTTGGGGAGCACTGAAGCTTTCTTT	CASSILGSTEAFF
TRBJ2-5	TRBV30	TRBD2	-	TGTGCCTGGAGGGTAGCGGGGCAAGAGACCCAGTACTTC	CAWRVAGQETQYF
TRBJ1-2	TRBV9	-	few	TGTGCCAGCAGCCCTCGGACAGTCAACTATGGCTACACCTTC	CASSPRTVNYGYTF
TRBJ2-7	TRBV18	-	once	TGTGCCAGCTCAACCGACAGCTACGAGCAGTACTTC	CASSTDSYEQYF
TRBJ1-2	TRBV7-2	-	-	TGTGCCAGCAGCTTCCCTGAGAGGTATGGCTACACCTTC	CASSFPERYGYTF
TRBJ2-7	TRBV28	-	-	TGTGCCAGCAGTTTGTCCCCGCGCTACGAGCAGTACTTC	CASSLSPRYEQYF
TRBJ2-3	TRBV10-1	TRBD2	-	TGCGCCATCCTCGTAGCGGGAGGGCCCGCAGATACGCAGTATTTT	CAILVAGGPADTQYF
TRBJ2-2	TRBV4-1	-	-	TGCGCCAGCAGCCCGAGGCATTACGGGGAGCTGTTTTTT	CASSPRHYGELFF
TRBJ1-3	TRBV7-2	-	-	TGTGCCAGCAGCCCAAGGACACCCTCTGGAAACACCATATATTTT	CASSPRTPSGNTIYF
TRBJ2-5	TRBV28	TRBD2	few	TGTGCCAGCAGTGTAGCGGGGGGAGGCGAAGAGACCCAGTACTTC	CASSVAGGGEETQYF
TRBJ1-5	TRBV10-1	-	-	TGCGCCAGCAGTGAGACCCTCGGGCAGCCCCAGCATTTT	CASSETLGQPQHF
TRBJ1-5	TRBV28	-	-	TGTGCCAGCAGTTTCGGTTTCCAGCCCCAGCATTTT	CASSFGFQPQHF
TRBJ1-2	TRBV11-2	TRBD1	few	TGTGCCAGCAGCTTACGACAGGGATGGGGGTATGGCTACACCTTC	CASSLRQGWGYGYTF
TRBJ2-5	TRBV7-2	TRBD1	-	TGTGCCAGCAGCCTCGGACAGGAAGAGACCCAGTACTTC	CASSLGQEETQYF
TRBJ1-5	TRBV2	-	-	TGTGCCAGCAGTCTAAATCAGCCCCAGCATTTT	CASSLNQPQHF
TRBJ2-1	TRBV4-3	-	-	TGCGCCAGCAGCCAAGATAGCGAAACTGAGCAGTTCTTC	CASSQDSETEQFF
TRBJ2-7	TRBV6-9	-	-	TGTGCCAGCAGTTCAGGGTCCGAGCAGTACTTC	CASSSGSEQYF
TRBJ1-4	TRBV27	TRBD1	once	TGTGCCAGCAGTCCAGAAGAGACAGGGGCGCATGAAAAACTGTTTTTT	CASSPEETGAHEKLFF
TRBJ2-1	TRBV13	TRBD2	-	TGTGCCAGCAGCCTCTTTCTAGCGGGAGGCTACAATGAGCAGTTCTTC	CASSLFLAGGYNEQFF
TRBJ1-1	TRBV11-2	-	-	TGTGCCAGCAGCAAAAAGGGGTTTTCGAACACTGAAGCTTTCTTT	CASSKKGFSNTEAFF
TRBJ2-5	TRBV19	TRBD1	few	TGTGCCAGTAGTATCGGGACAGGGTGGGGAGAGACCCAGTACTTC	CASSIGTGWGETQYF
TRBJ1-1	TRBV19	-	-	TGTGCCAGTAGTATCGCGAGGATGAACACTGAAGCTTTCTTT	CASSIARMNTEAFF
TRBJ2-3	TRBV5-1	TRBD2	-	TGCGCCAGCAGCCCCAAGCGGGGGGCTAACACAGATACGCAGTATTTT	CASSPKRGANTDTQYF
TRBJ1-2	TRBV18	-	-	TGTGCCAGCTCACCAGGGGCGAACTATGGCTACACCTTC	CASSPGANYGYTF
TRBJ1-6	TRBV28	-	-	TGTGCCAGCAGTTTTTGGGCTTCCTCACCCCTCCACTTT	CASSFWASSPLHF
TRBJ1-4	TRBV7-2	-	few	TGTGCCAGCAGCTTAGAGACCGGACTGCTTAATGAAAAACTGTTTTTT	CASSLETGLLNEKLFF
TRBJ1-3	TRBV6-5	-	-	TGTGCCACTGGCCAGGGATCTGGAAACACCATATATTTT	CATGQGSGNTIYF
TRBJ1-4	TRBV5-4	-	-	TGTGCCAGCAGCTTGGTCGGACAGAGAAATGAAAAACTGTTTTTT	CASSLVGQRNEKLFF
TRBJ1-4	TRBV7-2	-	-	TGTGCCAGCAGCTTAACAGGGTCTAATGAAAAACTGTTTTTT	CASSLTGSNEKLFF
TRBJ1-3	TRBV18	-	-	TGTGCCAGCTCAATACAAGGAAACACCATATATTTT	CASSIQGNTIYF
TRBJ1-2	TRBV10-2	TRBD1	-	TGCGCCAGCAGTCCGACAGGGAACTATGGCTACACCTTC	CASSPTGNYGYTF
TRBJ2-2	TRBV7-2	TRBD2	-	TGTGCCAGCAGCTCAAAAGCGGGAGGGACCGGGGAGCTGTTTTTT	CASSSKAGGTGELFF
TRBJ2-1	TRBV13	TRBD2	-	TGTGCCAGCAGCTTAGGGCGACTAGCGGGGGGCAGGAATGAGCAGTTCTTC	CASSLGRLAGGRNEQFF
TRBJ2-7	TRBV19	-	few	TGTGCCAGTAGGGCGAGCGTTGGCTCCTACGAGCAGTACTTC	CASRASVGSYEQYF
TRBJ2-3	TRBV27	-	-	TGTGCCAGCAGTTTATCGGGTGGCAGGAAGGCAGATACGCAGTATTTT	CASSLSGGRKADTQYF